Here is one T cell receptor (beta chain) with its context. Its target is not known. The sample is drawn from a study of graft-versus-host responses after intestinal transplantation. Measured with immunoSEQ multiplex PCR; TCRdb has only the in-frame clones, and not every one. The table records some 82,000 clones, roughly 84% of them present only once. In germline, CDR1 is MNHEY, CDR2 SMNVEV (reference sequence). Trimming stripped 5 bases from V and 0 bases from J, with 15 bases between. This CDR3 is 16 amino acids long. This sample comprised unstimulated CD8+ T cells sorted from spleen or lymph node cells, obtained before transplant. The rearrangement uses TRBV27 and TRBJ2-3; D is ambiguous. This clonotype was sampled from a human donor who was the organ donor for an intestinal transplant. For the CDR3, the DNA is TGTGCCAGCAGTAGTTGGGTTAAACCTAGCACAGATACGCAGTATTTT. This encodes CASSSWVKPSTDTQYF.